This TCR beta chain was captured by sequencing in a study of T cell responses to AZD1222 COVID-19 vaccine. Second doses at about 4 or about 12 weeks were pooled. The table came from immunoSEQ multiplex PCR; TCRdb's copy has only in-frame clones and leaves some out. The sample records over 120,000 clones, 85% to 90% being singletons. With 3 bases removed from V and 5 bases from J, the gap between germline ends came to 5 bases. Germline CDR1 is MNHEY and CDR2 is SVGEGT. The CDR3 sequence is 12 residues long. Sequenced here: peripheral blood, sampled 28 days after the second AZD1222 dose. The sequence derives from an adult who received the AZD1222 COVID-19 vaccine. The chain is built from TRBV6-2 or TRBV6-3 and TRBJ1-5; D is unresolved. As DNA, the CDR3 is TGTGCCAGCAGTTATCCCGATCAGCCCCAGCATTTT. It encodes CASSYPDQPQHF.